The 24 T cell receptor beta chains presented below share a single source sample, sequenced in a study of T cell responses to AZD1222 COVID-19 vaccine. Using immunoSEQ multiplex PCR, the repertoire was profiled, and TCRdb retains in-frame clones only, with some absent. The repertoire holds 150,000 to 200,000 clones, 92% seen once, with around 4.4% in the top ten. The sample was peripheral blood, taken on day 0 of MenACWY control vaccination. These receptor sequences come from an adult in good health.

V is TRBV12-3 or TRBV12-4 and J is TRBJ1-3; no clear D gene. CDR3 length: 11 amino acids. Trimming removed 6 bases at V and 6 bases at J, with 6 bases between. The CDR3: CASSLKNTIYF. CDR3 DNA sequence: TGTGCCAGCAGCCTAAAAAACACCATATATTTT.

This chain uses TRBV7-9 with TRBJ1-4, with D uncertain. Germline CDR1 and CDR2: SEHNR and FQNEAQ (reference sequence). There are 17 residues in the CDR3. The V end was cut by 4 bases, the J end by 0 bases, with 15 bases between. The CDR3 nucleotides read TGTGCCAGCAGCTCGGGCACGACTGGTGCAACTAATGAAAAACTGTTTTTT. This encodes CASSSGTTGATNEKLFF.

The V call is TRBV19, the J call TRBJ1-2; D not certain. CDR1 is LNHDA and CDR2 is SQIVND in the germline V gene (reference sequence). The CDR3 has 13 amino acids. V lost 3 bases to trimming and J lost 8 bases, with 13 bases between them. The CDR3 nucleotides read TGTGCCAGTAGTATGGCTGGGGTGGGCGGCTACACCTTC. Translation: CASSMAGVGGYTF.

This sequence joins TRBV6-2 or TRBV6-3 and TRBJ2-6, with D unclear. The ends were cut back, 0 bases at V and 0 bases at J, with 18 bases in the middle. CDR1 and CDR2 (germline): MNHEY, SVGEGT. The CDR3 loop spans 20 amino acids. The CDR3 sequence: CASSYSISPGRYSGANVLTF. For the CDR3, the DNA is TGTGCCAGCAGTTACTCGATTTCTCCAGGACGGTACTCTGGGGCCAACGTCCTGACTTTC.

V usage is TRBV6-5 and J usage is TRBJ2-7, with 7 positions matching TRBD1. The CDR3 sequence is 14 residues long. The ends lost 6 bases at V and 1 base at J; junction bases unmatched: 6. The germline V gene encodes CDR1 MNHEY and CDR2 SVGAGI. CDR3 coding DNA: TGTGCCAGCAGAAAAGGGACAGAATCCTACGAGCAGTACTTC. This codes for CASRKGTESYEQYF.

The chain combines TRBV7-9 with TRBJ1-1; TRBD1 matches at 10 bases. The length of the CDR3 is 14 residues. CDR1 SEHNR and CDR2 FQNEAQ come from the germline V gene (reference sequence). J gave up 4 bases and V 5 bases, and 4 bases lay outside the gene matches. The CDR3 nucleotides are TGTGCCAGCAGCGGGGGACAGGGGAGCACTGAAGCTTTCTTT. Translating it yields CASSGGQGSTEAFF.

The genes are TRBV20-1 and TRBJ2-3, with D unclear. Deletions cut 6 bases from V and 5 bases from J, with 9 bases between. CDR1 and CDR2 from the germline V gene are DFQATT and SNEGSKA (reference sequence). The CDR3 sequence is 11 residues long. For the CDR3, the DNA is TGCAGTGCCAACCAAATAGATACGCAGTATTTT. Its translation is CSANQIDTQYF.

This clone was seen only once. The V and J genes are TRBV6-5 and TRBJ1-2; 7 bases agree with TRBD1. The CDR3 contains 14 residues. The V gene end was trimmed by 6 bases and the J gene end by 11 bases; junction bases not matched to a gene: 15. The germline V gene has CDR1 MNHEY and CDR2 SVGAGI. CDR3 bases: TGTGCCAGCAGACACTCCCCAGACAGGGCCGATTACACCTTC. It is translated as CASRHSPDRADYTF.

This clone was recorded once. The gene calls are TRBV10-3 and TRBJ2-1; the match to TRBD2 covers 8 bases. V gave up 2 bases and J gave up 4 bases; unmatched junction bases: 4. This CDR3 is built from 15 residues. Germline CDR1 and CDR2: ENHRY and SYGVKD. In DNA form, the CDR3 reads TGTGCCATCAGTGAGCCAGGGACTAGTTACAATGAGCAGTTCTTC. Its translation is CAISEPGTSYNEQFF.

The gene calls are TRBV28 and TRBJ1-4, with a possible D match to TRBD1 (6 bases). The V gene lost 2 bases and the J gene lost 7 bases, with 14 bases spanning the gap. This CDR3 contains 15 residues. Germline V gene data show CDR1 as MDHEN and CDR2 as SYDVKM. CDR3 protein: CASSLGGLRIEKLFF. For the CDR3, the DNA is TGTGCCAGCAGTTTAGGGGGGCTCCGGATTGAAAAACTGTTTTTT.

The V and J genes are TRBV6-5 and TRBJ2-1; D may correspond to TRBD1 or TRBD2 (5 bases each). Trimming removed 6 bases at V and 3 bases at J, with 15 bases between. CDR3 size: 15 residues. Germline values: CDR1 MNHEY, CDR2 SVGAGI. CDR3 nucleotides: TGTGCCAGCAGGGGGGACGGAGATCACTACAATGAGCAGTTCTTC. Its translation: CASRGDGDHYNEQFF.

The chain uses TRBV3-1 (or the pseudogene TRBV3-2) and TRBJ2-7; 9 bases are a match to TRBD2. Germline values: CDR1 LGHDT, CDR2 YNNKEL (reference sequence). V dropped 0 bases and J dropped 2; count of bases not matched to a gene: 11. The CDR3 runs 18 residues. The DNA of the CDR3 is TGTGCCAGCAGCCAAGATACTCGGGCTAGCGGGGCGACCTACGAGCAGTACTTC. It translates to CASSQDTRASGATYEQYF.

The chain uses TRBV5-1 and TRBJ2-7, with 7 bases that match TRBD1. The germline V gene has CDR1 SGHRS and CDR2 YFSETQ. CDR3 length: 15 amino acids. V lost 0 bases and J lost 4; bases outside the gene matches: 7. The CDR3 here is CASSLETGKYYEQYF. The CDR3 nucleotides read TGCGCCAGCAGCTTGGAGACAGGGAAATATTACGAGCAGTACTTC.

This chain links TRBV2 with TRBJ2-5, with TRBD1 identical over 7 bases. The J segment lost 3 bases and the V segment lost 9 bases, leaving 1 base of the junction unmatched. CDR3 size: 11 residues. CDR1 and CDR2 (germline): SNHLY, FYNNEI. For the CDR3, the DNA is TGTGCCAGGGGACAGAAAGAGACCCAGTACTTC. Its protein is CARGQKETQYF.

The rearrangement links TRBV4-3 to TRBJ2-7; no reliable D call. The CDR3 sequence is 13 residues long. The germline V gene encodes CDR1 LGHNA and CDR2 YSLEER. Trimming left V 4 bases short and J 0 bases short, with 7 bases between. The CDR3 sequence: CASSPGVSYEQYF. The CDR3 DNA is TGCGCCAGCAGCCCGGGCGTCTCCTACGAGCAGTACTTC.

The chain combines TRBV3-1 (or the pseudogene TRBV3-2) with TRBJ2-7; 9 bases are shared with TRBD1. The CDR3 extends over 15 amino acids. With 3 bases clipped from V and 2 bases from J, the junction kept 5 bases outside the gene matches. Germline values: CDR1 LGHDT, CDR2 YNNKEL (reference sequence). CDR3 in DNA: TGTGCCAGCAGCCACGGGGACAGGGAGCCCTACGAGCAGTACTTC. It encodes CASSHGDREPYEQYF.

The rearrangement uses TRBV5-1 and TRBJ2-1; 12 positions match TRBD1. The CDR3 covers 16 residues. V was pared by 2 bases and J by 9 bases, with 9 bases of the junction left unmatched. CDR1 is SGHRS, CDR2 YFSETQ, per germline. CDR3 in DNA: TGCGCCAGCAGCTTCGCCGGGACAGGGGGCTCTGGTGAGCAGTTCTTC. Encoded protein: CASSFAGTGGSGEQFF.

In nucleotides, the CDR3 is TGTGCCAGCGGTCGACAGGGTTCGAGCGGGGAGCTGTTTTTT. It is translated as CASGRQGSSGELFF. This rearrangement joins TRBV11-3 to TRBJ2-2; 7 bases line up with TRBD1. The J segment lost 7 bases and the V segment lost 8 bases, leaving 10 bases of the junction unmatched. This CDR3 has 14 residues. Germline lookup yields CDR1 SGHNT and CDR2 YENEEA.

The rearrangement links TRBV12-3 or TRBV12-4 to TRBJ1-4; D remains unclear. V shed 6 bases and J shed 7 bases, with 12 bases lying between them. The CDR3 is made up of 13 amino acids. CDR3 amino acids: CASRTTLGEKLFF. DNA of the CDR3: TGTGCCAGCAGGACCACGCTGGGTGAAAAACTGTTTTTT.

The rearrangement links TRBV7-2 to TRBJ2-7; tentatively, D is TRBD1 (6 bases). The CDR3 consists of 13 residues. The germline gives CDR1 SGHTA, CDR2 FQGNSA. Trimming removed 7 bases from V and 3 bases from J, with 13 bases in between. The CDR3 reads CASKSGGDYEQYF. CDR3 sequence (DNA): TGTGCCAGCAAGTCTGGGGGCGACTACGAGCAGTACTTC.

The rearrangement uses TRBV7-9 and TRBJ2-2, with D perhaps TRBD2 (6 bases). Germline V gene lookup returns CDR1 SEHNR and CDR2 FQNEAQ (reference sequence). The CDR3 consists of 15 residues. V was clipped by 2 bases and J by 7 bases, with 14 bases between them. The CDR3 reads CASSLLAQIRGELFF. CDR3 coding DNA: TGTGCCAGCAGCTTACTAGCGCAGATTCGCGGGGAGCTGTTTTTT.

This sequence joins TRBV18 and TRBJ1-5; D remains ambiguous. V was shortened by 4 bases and J by 1 base, with 5 bases between the two germline ends. Looked up from germline, CDR1 is KGHSH and CDR2 is LQKENI. The CDR3 runs to 13 residues. The CDR3 bases are TGTGCCAGCTCACAACAGAGCAATCAGCCCCAGCATTTT. Its translation is CASSQQSNQPQHF.

The CDR3 reads CATSREPAIETQYF. CDR3 nucleotide sequence: TGTGCCACCAGCAGAGAGCCAGCTATAGAGACCCAGTACTTC. This chain joins TRBV15 and TRBJ2-5; D unresolved. The germline CDR1 and CDR2 sequences are LNHNV and YYDKDF (reference sequence). This CDR3 is built from 14 residues. V was shortened by 0 bases and J by 4 bases, with 9 bases between the two germline ends.

V gene TRBV11-3 combines with J gene TRBJ1-1; D gene unclear. The CDR3 has 16 residues. CDR1 and CDR2 (germline): SGHNT, YENEEA. V lost 1 base and J 0 bases, leaving 12 bases between the germline ends. Here the CDR3 reads CASSLGRNPMNTEAFF. CDR3 nucleotide sequence: TGTGCCAGCAGCTTAGGGCGAAACCCCATGAACACTGAAGCTTTCTTT. The full variable domain, rest sourced from reference TRBV11-3 and TRBJ1-1, is EAGVVQSPRYKIIEKKQPVAFWCNPISGHNTLYWYLQNLGQGPELLIRYENEEAVDDSQLPKDRFSAERLKGVDSTLKIQPAELGDSAVYLCASSLGRNPMNTEAFFGQGTRLTVV.